This T cell receptor (beta chain) is from a study of PD-L1 blockade in urothelial cancer. Study background: Of 28 to 35 patients, some 24 were males with bladder-origin urothelial cancer. Median T cell yield from blood was over 130,000.

In its sample, this clone was seen a few times. Its antigen remains unknown. Regarding time point: peripheral blood 6 weeks after treatment start. CDR3 length: 16 amino acids. V trimming: 2 bases; J trimming: 4 bases; junction bases outside the gene matches: 5. Germline CDR1 reads SGHTA; CDR2 reads FQGTGA. Whole-study findings and limits: Below-median pretreatment blood TCR clonality predicted better survival.

Here immunoSEQ multiplex PCR was the method, and the copy in TCRdb shows in-frame clones only, minus some. The data contain 75,000 to 100,000 clones, over 80% of them singletons. Sample: PBMCs, taken around atezolizumab (anti-PD-L1) treatment. The V and J genes are TRBV7-3 and TRBJ2-2; 9 bases agree with TRBD1. This clonotype was obtained from a man aged 65 to 79 with urothelial cancer. The CDR3: CASSLRGQGSTGELFF. Here the CDR3 DNA reads TGTGCCAGCAGCTTACGGGGACAGGGTAGCACCGGGGAGCTGTTTTTT.